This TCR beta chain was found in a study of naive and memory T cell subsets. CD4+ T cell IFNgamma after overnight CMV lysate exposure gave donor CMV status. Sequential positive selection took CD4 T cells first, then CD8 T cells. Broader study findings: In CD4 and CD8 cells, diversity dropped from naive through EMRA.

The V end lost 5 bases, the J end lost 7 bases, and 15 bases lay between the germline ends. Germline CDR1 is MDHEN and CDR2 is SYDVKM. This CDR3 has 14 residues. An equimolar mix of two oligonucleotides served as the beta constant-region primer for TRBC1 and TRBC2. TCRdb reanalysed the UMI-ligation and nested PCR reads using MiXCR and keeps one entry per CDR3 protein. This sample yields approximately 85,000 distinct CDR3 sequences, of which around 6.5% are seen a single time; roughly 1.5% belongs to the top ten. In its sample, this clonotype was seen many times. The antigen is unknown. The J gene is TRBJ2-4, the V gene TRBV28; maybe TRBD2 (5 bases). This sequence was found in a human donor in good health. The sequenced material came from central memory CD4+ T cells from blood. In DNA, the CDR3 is TGTGCCAGCAGTCCCGCGGGTGCAGTTAACATTCAGTACTTC. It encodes CASSPAGAVNIQYF.